Listed below are T cell receptor beta chains from one sample, sequenced in a study of blood T cell repertoires in COVID-19. Using immunoSEQ multiplex PCR, the repertoire was profiled, and TCRdb retains in-frame clones only, with some absent. Among about 210,000 clones listed, approximately 78% were seen once. What was sequenced was PBMCs or T cells enriched from blood (not recorded which). These receptors were collected from a man in his forties who had recovered from COVID-19. The CDR3 runs from the conserved cysteine through the conserved F or W. The D gene is left open where the match is weak. For some rows the clone size is stated as once, few or many, or as a class when expanded; others skip it.

clone_size | j_call | cdr3_length | d_call | v_call | cdr3_aa | cdr3_nt
once | TRBJ1-1 | 16 | - | TRBV5-4 | CASSLAPGGPRTEAFF | TGTGCCAGCAGCTTAGCCCCGGGGGGCCCAAGGACTGAAGCTTTCTTT
- | TRBJ2-2 | 13 | - | TRBV2 | CASSPRQTGELFF | TGTGCCAGCTCCCCCCGACAGACCGGGGAGCTGTTTTTT
- | TRBJ2-2 | 14 | TRBD1 | TRBV7-9 | CASWTGIDTGELFF | TGTGCCTCCTGGACAGGGATAGACACCGGGGAGCTGTTTTTT
- | TRBJ2-7 | 14 | - | TRBV7-9 | CASSLEEVSYEQYF | TGTGCCAGCAGCTTAGAGGAGGTCTCCTACGAGCAGTACTTC
- | TRBJ2-7 | 13 | - | TRBV14 | CASSPQSSYEQYF | TGTGCCAGCAGCCCACAGAGCTCCTACGAGCAGTACTTC
- | TRBJ2-7 | 14 | TRBD1 | TRBV5-1 | CASHSGTAIYEQYF | TGCGCCAGTCACTCCGGGACAGCAATCTACGAGCAGTACTTC
- | TRBJ1-4 | 12 | - | TRBV7-2 | CASSFPNEKLFF | TGTGCCAGCAGCTTTCCAAATGAAAAACTGTTTTTT
- | TRBJ2-7 | 16 | - | TRBV6-5 | CASSYSSTSGSYEQYF | TGTGCCAGCAGTTACTCTTCTACTTCGGGCTCCTACGAGCAGTACTTC
once | TRBJ1-3 | 16 | - | TRBV5-6 | CASSWRQRYSGNTIYF | TGTGCCAGCAGCTGGAGACAGAGATACTCTGGAAACACCATATATTTT
- | TRBJ1-6 | 14 | - | TRBV5-1 | CASSLGQAPLPLHF | TGCGCCAGCAGCTTGGGACAGGCGCCCCTACCCCTCCACTTT
- | TRBJ1-1 | 14 | TRBD1 | TRBV9 | CASSATLGQTEAFF | TGTGCCAGCAGCGCTACCTTGGGACAGACTGAAGCTTTCTTT
- | TRBJ1-3 | 16 | - | TRBV19 | CASSRRSTGRGNTIYF | TGTGCCAGTAGTCGACGATCAACAGGGCGCGGAAACACCATATATTTT
- | TRBJ2-1 | 16 | - | TRBV6-4 | CASSLLLESSYNEQFF | TGTGCCAGCAGTCTCTTGCTAGAGAGCTCCTACAATGAGCAGTTCTTC
- | TRBJ2-7 | 13 | TRBD1 | TRBV29-1 | CSVEVRQGYEQYF | TGCAGCGTTGAGGTGCGACAGGGCTACGAGCAGTACTTC
once | TRBJ2-5 | 15 | TRBD1 | TRBV5-1 | CASSPGQEWGETQYF | TGCGCCAGCAGCCCGGGACAGGAGTGGGGGGAGACCCAGTACTTC
- | TRBJ1-2 | 16 | TRBD1 | TRBV15 | CATSRDYGQGSGGYTF | TGTGCCACCAGCAGAGATTACGGACAGGGCTCAGGCGGCTACACCTTC
- | TRBJ1-5 | 14 | - | TRBV3-1/TRBV3-2 | CASSQDHGNQPQHF | TGTGCCAGCAGCCAAGATCACGGGAATCAGCCCCAGCATTTT
- | TRBJ2-7 | 18 | - | TRBV4-1 | CASSQDRNLIKRTYEQYF | TGCGCCAGCAGCCAAGACAGAAACCTCATTAAGCGTACCTACGAGCAGTACTTC
- | TRBJ1-1 | 15 | TRBD1 | TRBV6-1 | CATKGQGAWGTEAFF | TGTGCCACCAAGGGACAGGGGGCCTGGGGCACTGAAGCTTTCTTT
- | TRBJ2-1 | 11 | TRBD1 | TRBV20-1 | CSANRGNEQFF | TGCAGTGCAAACAGGGGGAATGAGCAGTTCTTC
- | TRBJ2-7 | 13 | TRBD1 | TRBV18 | CASSPQGAHEQYF | TGTGCCAGCTCACCTCAGGGGGCCCACGAGCAGTACTTC
- | TRBJ2-1 | 15 | TRBD2 | TRBV5-4 | CASSSGTSGLNEQFF | TGTGCCAGCAGCTCCGGGACTAGCGGCCTCAATGAGCAGTTCTTC
- | TRBJ1-2 | 16 | - | TRBV28 | CASSLVRSLSDYGYTF | TGTGCCAGCAGTTTAGTGCGAAGCCTGAGTGACTATGGCTACACCTTC
- | TRBJ2-1 | 14 | TRBD2 | TRBV5-1 | CASSQLAARVEQFF | TGCGCCAGCAGCCAACTAGCGGCCCGGGTGGAGCAGTTCTTC